This TCR beta chain was captured by sequencing in a study of spatial heterogeneity in lung cancer. Regarding the study as a whole: Expanded TCR counts, ubiquitous and regional, correlated respectively with ubiquitous and regional nonsynonymous mutation counts. Counts of expanded alpha and beta TCRs within tumors tracked the tumor nonsynonymous mutation count.

In this sample, this clonotype turned up many times. Antigen unknown. The ends were cut back, 1 base at V and 6 bases at J, with 7 bases in the middle. Germline V CDR1 and CDR2: SGHTA, FQGNSA. This CDR3 has 14 residues. This sample's time point: sample taken at primary tumor resection. The donors comprised about 70 untreated early-stage non-small cell lung cancer patients. Frozen PBMC, nontumor lung or tumor provided whole RNA, which was sequenced unsorted. The library protocol tagged each TCR cDNA with a unique molecular identifier. TCRdb used MiXCR to reprocess the 5' RACE reads, holding one entry per CDR3 protein. This table has more than 7,000 distinct CDR3 sequences, 6.5% to 9% appearing once.

This sequence was found in a male donor with early-stage non-small cell lung cancer. The source material was lung tumor tissue, sampled at surgery. This chain connects TRBV7-2 to TRBJ1-6, with a weak D call TRBD1 (5 bases). CDR3 sequence reads: CASSLGDGNSPLHF. The CDR3 coding sequence is TGTGCCAGCAGCTTAGGGGACGGTAATTCACCCCTCCACTTT.